This TCR beta chain appears in the sequencing data of a study of vaccination effects on CD4 cells after COVID-19. The protocol was immunoSEQ multiplex PCR, while the TCRdb copy is restricted to in-frame clones and leaves out a portion. Here the sample spans under 35,000 clones, more than 65% being singletons. Regarding this clone: Its antigen is undetermined.

V was cut by 5 bases and J by 10 bases, with 15 bases left in between. The CDR3 is 12 residues long. Per the germline V gene, CDR1 is MDHEN and CDR2 is SYDVKM. Antigen-specific CD4+ T cells were expanded with viral peptide pools in the ViraFEST assay before sequencing. It was after 10 days of culture that CD4+ T cells were isolated. The vaccine given was either BNT162b2 or mRNA-1273, in two doses. With approximately 9.8 ug/ml peptides and about 9.7 IU/ml IL-2, around 2.1 million PBMC per well were cultured. Study-level results: Cross-reactivity toward common cold coronaviruses was confined to only 1 of 255 vaccine-induced clones in healthy vaccinees.

Sample: CD4+ T cells from PBMCs cultured with HCoV-NL63 spike peptides, taken after COVID-19 vaccination. V is TRBV28 and J is TRBJ2-7, with D tentatively TRBD2 (6 bases). This sequence was found in a human donor who received a COVID-19 vaccine. The CDR3 loop reads CASSPRGTSQYF. CDR3 bases: TGTGCCAGCAGTCCCCGGGGGACGAGTCAGTACTTC.